This T cell receptor (beta chain) was identified during a study of blood T cells in healthy people across ages. Whole-study findings and limits: The study found more naive CD4+ cells and higher diversity in long-lived than aged donors.

Comments on this clonotype: Its specificity is unknown.

Total RNA amounts of at least 6 micrograms were extracted per sample. A sample-barcoded 5' primer and a J-beta primer mix were used in a second PCR of roughly 7 to 12 cycles. TCRdb recomputed calls from the 5' RACE reads with MiXCR, one row per CDR3 protein. The sample carries 700,000 to 1,000,000 distinct CDR3 sequences, around 45% recorded once. The V gene end was trimmed by 7 bases and the J gene end by 5 bases; junction bases not matched to a gene: 3. The germline V gene has CDR1 SGHRS and CDR2 YFSETQ. The CDR3 spans 14 residues. Source material: blood. V is TRBV5-1 and J is TRBJ2-1; 13 nucleotides align to TRBD2. The sequence was obtained from a man between 60 and 75 years old in good health. CDR3 in amino acids: CASGGLAGDNEQFF. The DNA of the CDR3 is TGCGCCAGCGGCGGACTAGCGGGGGACAATGAGCAGTTCTTC.